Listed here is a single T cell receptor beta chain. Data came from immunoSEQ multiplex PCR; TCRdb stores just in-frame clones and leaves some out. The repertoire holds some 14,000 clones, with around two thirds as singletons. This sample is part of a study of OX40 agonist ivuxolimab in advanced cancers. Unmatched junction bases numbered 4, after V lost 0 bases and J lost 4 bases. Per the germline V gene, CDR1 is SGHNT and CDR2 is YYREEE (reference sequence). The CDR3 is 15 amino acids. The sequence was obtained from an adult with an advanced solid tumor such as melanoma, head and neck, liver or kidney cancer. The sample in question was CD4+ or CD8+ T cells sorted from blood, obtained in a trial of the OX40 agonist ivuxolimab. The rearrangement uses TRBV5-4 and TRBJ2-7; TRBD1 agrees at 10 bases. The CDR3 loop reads CASSLDRTGGYEQYF. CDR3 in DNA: TGTGCCAGCAGCTTGGACAGGACAGGGGGATACGAGCAGTACTTC.